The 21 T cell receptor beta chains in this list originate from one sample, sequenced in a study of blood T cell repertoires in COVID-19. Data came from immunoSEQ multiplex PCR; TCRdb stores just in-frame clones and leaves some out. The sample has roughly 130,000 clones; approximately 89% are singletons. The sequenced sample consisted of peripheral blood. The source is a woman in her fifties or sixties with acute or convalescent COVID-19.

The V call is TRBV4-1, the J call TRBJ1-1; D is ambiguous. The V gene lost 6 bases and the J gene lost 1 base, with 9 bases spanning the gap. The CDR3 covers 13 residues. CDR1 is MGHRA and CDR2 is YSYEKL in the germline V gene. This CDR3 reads CASSATENTEAFF. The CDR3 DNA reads TGCGCCAGCAGTGCTACAGAGAACACTGAAGCTTTCTTT.

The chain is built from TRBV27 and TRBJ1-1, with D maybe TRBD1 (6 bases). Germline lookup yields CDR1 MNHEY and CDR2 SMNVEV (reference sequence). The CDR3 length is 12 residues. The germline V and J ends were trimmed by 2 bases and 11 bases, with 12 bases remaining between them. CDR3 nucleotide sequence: TGTGCCAGCAGTTTAGGCGGGGGCCGGGCTTTCTTT. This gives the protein CASSLGGGRAFF.

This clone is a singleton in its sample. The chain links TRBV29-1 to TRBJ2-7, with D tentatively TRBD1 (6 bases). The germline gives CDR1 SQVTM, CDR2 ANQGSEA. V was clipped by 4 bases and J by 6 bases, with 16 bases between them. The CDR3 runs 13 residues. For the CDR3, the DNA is TGCAGCGTTGGAATACAGGGAGTAACCGAGCAGTACTTC. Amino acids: CSVGIQGVTEQYF.

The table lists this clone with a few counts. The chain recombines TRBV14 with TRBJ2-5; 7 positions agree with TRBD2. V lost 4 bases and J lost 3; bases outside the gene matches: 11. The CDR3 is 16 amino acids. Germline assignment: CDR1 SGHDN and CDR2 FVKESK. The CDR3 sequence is CASSLLAALPEETQYF. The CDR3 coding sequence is TGTGCCAGCAGCCTTCTAGCGGCACTACCTGAAGAGACCCAGTACTTC.

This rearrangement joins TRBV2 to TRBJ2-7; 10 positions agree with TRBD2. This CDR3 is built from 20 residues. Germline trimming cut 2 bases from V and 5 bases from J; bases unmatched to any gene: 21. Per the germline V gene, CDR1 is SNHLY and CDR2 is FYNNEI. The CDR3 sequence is CASSENPGLAEVVGWNEQYF. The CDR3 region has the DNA TGTGCCAGCAGTGAAAACCCAGGACTAGCGGAGGTTGTGGGATGGAACGAGCAGTACTTC.

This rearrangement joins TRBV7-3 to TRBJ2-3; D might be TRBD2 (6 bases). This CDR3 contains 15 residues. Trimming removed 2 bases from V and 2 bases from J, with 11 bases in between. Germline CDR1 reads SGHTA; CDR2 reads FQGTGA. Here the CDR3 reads CASSLSGLTTDTQYF. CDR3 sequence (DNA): TGTGCCAGCAGCTTATCGGGACTTACCACAGATACGCAGTATTTT.

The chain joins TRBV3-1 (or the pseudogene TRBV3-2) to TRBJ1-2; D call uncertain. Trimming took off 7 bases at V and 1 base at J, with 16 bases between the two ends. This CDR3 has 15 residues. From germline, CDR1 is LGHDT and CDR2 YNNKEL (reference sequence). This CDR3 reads CASNFAGFNNYGYTF. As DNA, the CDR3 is TGTGCCAGCAATTTCGCAGGTTTCAATAACTATGGCTACACCTTC.

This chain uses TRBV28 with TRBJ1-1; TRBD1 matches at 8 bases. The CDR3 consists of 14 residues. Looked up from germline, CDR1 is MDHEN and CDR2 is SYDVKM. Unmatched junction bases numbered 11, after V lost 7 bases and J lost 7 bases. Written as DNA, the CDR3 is TGTGCCAGCACCCGACAGGGGACCCAACGTGAAGCTTTCTTT. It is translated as CASTRQGTQREAFF.

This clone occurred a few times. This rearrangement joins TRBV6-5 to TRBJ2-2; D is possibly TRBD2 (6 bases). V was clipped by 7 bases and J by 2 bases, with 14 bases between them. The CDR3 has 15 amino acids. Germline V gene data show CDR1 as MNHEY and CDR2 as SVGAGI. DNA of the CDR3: TGTGCCAGCAAGGGGAGGTCAACAAACACCGGGGAGCTGTTTTTT. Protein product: CASKGRSTNTGELFF.

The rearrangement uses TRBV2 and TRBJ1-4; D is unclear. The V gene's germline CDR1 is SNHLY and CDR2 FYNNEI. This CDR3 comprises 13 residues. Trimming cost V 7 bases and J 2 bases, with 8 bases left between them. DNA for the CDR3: TGTGCCAGCAAATCCAGGACTAATGAAAAACTGTTTTTT. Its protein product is CASKSRTNEKLFF.

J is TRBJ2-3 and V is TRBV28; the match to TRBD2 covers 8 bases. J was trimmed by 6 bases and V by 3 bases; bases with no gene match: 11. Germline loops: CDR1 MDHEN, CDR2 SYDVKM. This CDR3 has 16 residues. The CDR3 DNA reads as TGTGCCAGCAGTTTTTTCGGGACTAGAACGTCTGATACGCAGTATTTT. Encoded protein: CASSFFGTRTSDTQYF.

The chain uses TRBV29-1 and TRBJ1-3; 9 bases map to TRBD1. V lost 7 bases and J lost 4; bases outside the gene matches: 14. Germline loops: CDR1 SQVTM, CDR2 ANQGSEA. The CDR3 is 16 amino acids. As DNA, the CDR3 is TGCAGCGCCACTGGGGTAGACAGGGGGTCAGGAAACACCATATATTTT. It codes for CSATGVDRGSGNTIYF.

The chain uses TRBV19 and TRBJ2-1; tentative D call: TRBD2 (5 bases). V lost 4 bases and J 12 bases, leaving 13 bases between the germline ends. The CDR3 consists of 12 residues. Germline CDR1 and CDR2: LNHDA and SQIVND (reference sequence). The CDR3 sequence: CASSTGPRGQFF. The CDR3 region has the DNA TGTGCCAGTAGTACAGGACCCCGGGGGCAGTTCTTC.

This chain's CDR3 is CASRGYGGKDEQFF. The CDR3, as DNA: TGTGCCAGTAGGGGCTACGGTGGTAAGGATGAGCAGTTCTTC. This sequence joins TRBV19 and TRBJ2-1, with D unclear. V was shortened by 6 bases and J by 8 bases, with 17 bases between the two germline ends. Looked up from germline, CDR1 is LNHDA and CDR2 is SQIVND (reference sequence). The CDR3 consists of 14 residues.

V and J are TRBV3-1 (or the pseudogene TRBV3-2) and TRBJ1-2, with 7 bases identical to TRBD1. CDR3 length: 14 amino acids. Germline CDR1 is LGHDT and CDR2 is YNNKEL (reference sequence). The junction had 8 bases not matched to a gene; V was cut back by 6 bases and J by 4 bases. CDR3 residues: CASRRTGASYGYTF. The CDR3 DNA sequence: TGTGCCAGCAGGCGGACAGGCGCAAGCTATGGCTACACCTTC.

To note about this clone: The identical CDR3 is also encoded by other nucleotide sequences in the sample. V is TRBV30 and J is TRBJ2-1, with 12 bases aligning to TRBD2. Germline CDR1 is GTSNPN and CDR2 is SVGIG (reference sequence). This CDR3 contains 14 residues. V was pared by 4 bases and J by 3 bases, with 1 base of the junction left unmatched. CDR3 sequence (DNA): TGTGCCTGGATGACTAGCGGGAGCTACAATGAGCAGTTCTTC. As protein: CAWMTSGSYNEQFF.

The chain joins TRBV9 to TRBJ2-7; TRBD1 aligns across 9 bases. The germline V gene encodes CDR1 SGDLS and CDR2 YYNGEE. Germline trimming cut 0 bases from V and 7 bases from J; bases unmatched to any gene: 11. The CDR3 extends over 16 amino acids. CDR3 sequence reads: CASSVAPDRGGREQYF. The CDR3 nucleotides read TGTGCCAGCAGCGTAGCTCCGGACAGGGGAGGGCGGGAGCAGTACTTC.

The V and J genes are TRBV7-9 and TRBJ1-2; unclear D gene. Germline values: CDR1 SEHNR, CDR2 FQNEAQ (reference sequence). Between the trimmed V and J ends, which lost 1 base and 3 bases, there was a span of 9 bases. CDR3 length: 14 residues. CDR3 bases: TGTGCCAGCAGCTTAGACTTATACGACTATGGCTACACCTTC. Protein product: CASSLDLYDYGYTF.

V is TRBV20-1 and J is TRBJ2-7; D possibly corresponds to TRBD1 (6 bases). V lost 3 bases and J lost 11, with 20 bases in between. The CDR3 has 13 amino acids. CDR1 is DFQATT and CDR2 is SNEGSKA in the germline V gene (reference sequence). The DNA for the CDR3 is TGCAGTGCTAGTCTCCTGGGACAACACTTGGAGTACTTC. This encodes CSASLLGQHLEYF.

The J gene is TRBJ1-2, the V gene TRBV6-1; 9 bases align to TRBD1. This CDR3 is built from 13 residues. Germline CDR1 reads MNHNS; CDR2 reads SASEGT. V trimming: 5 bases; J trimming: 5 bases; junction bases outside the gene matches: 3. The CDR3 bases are TGTGCCAGCAGTCTACAGGGGGCGTATGGCTACACCTTC. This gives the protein CASSLQGAYGYTF.

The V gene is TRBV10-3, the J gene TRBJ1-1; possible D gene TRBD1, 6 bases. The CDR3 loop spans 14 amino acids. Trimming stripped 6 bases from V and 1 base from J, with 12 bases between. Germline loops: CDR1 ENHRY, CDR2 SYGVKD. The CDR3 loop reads CAISNRVGNTEAFF. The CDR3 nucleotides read TGTGCCATCAGCAACAGGGTGGGGAACACTGAAGCTTTCTTT.